The entry below gives a single T cell receptor beta chain sequence along with its context. This record belongs to a study of OX40 agonist ivuxolimab in advanced cancers. Study-level information: Cohort: 80% to 90% men, mean age about 60, aged about 23 to 80. Checkpoint inhibitors had been given previously to under 50% of patients.

The assay was immunoSEQ multiplex PCR, and TCRdb's table has in-frame clones only and misses some. The sample has just over 60,000 clones, 85% to 95% seen once; the top ten hold roughly an eighth. Trimming cost V 0 bases and J 9 bases; bases outside gene matches: 5. Per the germline V gene, CDR1 is ENHRY and CDR2 is SYGVKD. There are 14 residues in the CDR3. The receptor was derived from an adult with an advanced solid tumor such as melanoma, head and neck, liver or kidney cancer. The chain combines TRBV10-3 with TRBJ2-1; 7 bases are a match to TRBD2. Specimen: CD4+ or CD8+ T cells sorted from blood, collected in a trial of the OX40 agonist ivuxolimab. CDR3 loop: CAISESTSTGEQFF. The CDR3 nucleotides read TGTGCCATCAGTGAGTCGACTAGCACGGGTGAGCAGTTCTTC.